A single sample is the source of the 13 T cell receptor beta chains below, sequenced in a study of immune characterization of retroperitoneal liposarcoma. From the PCR reads, TCRdb called clonotypes with MiXCR, one entry per CDR3 protein. The sample holds over 1,500 distinct CDR3 sequences, less than 60% seen once. Sample: tumor tissue. These receptors were taken from a female donor with retroperitoneal liposarcoma.

The V and J genes are TRBV7-2 and TRBJ2-1; D remains ambiguous. The J call may be in error: the DNA end matches TRBJ2-5 better. Germline-derived CDR1 and CDR2 are SGHTA and FQGNSA. The CDR3 loop spans 16 amino acids. The CDR3 DNA follows: TGTGCCAGCAGCTTAGATGCCACCACCTCGCGGGAGACCCAGTACTTC. Amino acid sequence: CASSLDATTSRETQYF.

To note about this clonotype: One junction end does not reproduce the germline sequence, and a read error may be involved. V usage is TRBV6-1 and J usage is TRBJ2-5, with TRBD2 matching 8 bases. The DNA matches TRBJ2-1 better at its end, which makes the J call doubtful. Germline lookup yields CDR1 MNHNS and CDR2 SASEGT. The CDR3 extends over 14 amino acids. The DNA for the CDR3 is TGTGCCAGCAGTCAAGCGGGAGAGAGTAATGAGCAGTTCTTC. Translation: CASSQAGESNEQFF.

By sample fraction, this clonotype is large. This chain uses TRBV6-1 with TRBJ2-1; 9 bases fit TRBD2. Matching the DNA end better, TRBJ2-7 makes the J call doubtful. The length of the CDR3 is 15 residues. The germline gives CDR1 MNHNS, CDR2 SASEGT. In nucleotides, the CDR3 is TGTGCCAGCAGGACCGGGGCGGGGGGGACCTACGAGCAGTACTTC. This encodes CASRTGAGGTYEQYF.

The J gene is TRBJ2-2, the V gene TRBV11-3; 9 bases agree with TRBD2. The CDR3 loop spans 15 amino acids. V shed 6 bases, J shed 3 bases, and the junction held 5 bases outside the gene matches. Germline CDR1 SGHNT, CDR2 YENEEA. CDR3 DNA: TGTGCCAGCAGACCAGCGGGAGGATACACCGGGGAGCTGTTTTTT. Its protein is CASRPAGGYTGELFF.

By share of the sample, this clonotype is large. This chain links TRBV6-1 with TRBJ2-1; tentatively, D is TRBD2 (5 bases). The J call may not be correct, given that the DNA end is closer to TRBJ2-7. CDR3 size: 16 residues. The germline V gene encodes CDR1 MNHNS and CDR2 SASEGT. This CDR3 reads CASSEYALASSYEQYF. As DNA, the CDR3 is TGTGCCAGCAGTGAATATGCGCTAGCCAGCTCCTACGAGCAGTACTTC.

J is TRBJ2-1 and V is TRBV24-1, with 13 bases that match TRBD2. CDR1 and CDR2 from the germline V gene are KGHDR and SFDVKD. Trimming cost V 5 bases and J 4 bases; bases outside gene matches: 1. This CDR3 spans 15 amino acids. CDR3 amino acids: CATSGLAGGYNEQFF. The DNA of the CDR3 is TGTGCCACCAGTGGACTAGCGGGAGGTTACAATGAGCAGTTCTTC.

The V gene is TRBV6-1, the J gene TRBJ2-1; D is possibly TRBD1 or TRBD2 (6 bases each). The tail of the sequence fits TRBJ2-7 better, so the J call may be wrong. The CDR3 sequence is 12 residues long. In germline, CDR1 is MNHNS, CDR2 SASEGT. CDR3 loop: CASRGPYDEQYF. DNA for the CDR3: TGTGCCAGCCGGGGGCCTTACGACGAGCAGTACTTC.

CDR3 sequence: CASSEESSYNEQFF. The CDR3 DNA sequence: TGTGCCAGCAGCGAGGAGAGCTCCTACAATGAGCAGTTCTTC. The chain recombines TRBV9 with TRBJ2-1; D not certain. This CDR3 region has 14 residues. The germline V gene encodes CDR1 SGDLS and CDR2 YYNGEE. Trimming took off 3 bases at V and 0 bases at J, with 7 bases between the two ends.

This CDR3 is CASRREYRYEQFF. CDR3 nucleotide sequence: TGTGCCAGCAGACGGGAGTATCGCTATGAGCAGTTCTTC. J is TRBJ2-1 and V is TRBV6-6; D may be TRBD2 (6 bases). Germline assignment: CDR1 MNHNY and CDR2 SVGAGI (reference sequence). V dropped 6 bases and J dropped 8 bases, with 14 bases sitting between them. This CDR3 is built from 13 residues.

CDR3 nucleotide sequence: TGTGCCAGCAGCCCTCGGACTAGCGGCAACAATGAGCAGTTCTTC. It specifies CASSPRTSGNNEQFF. The genes are TRBV7-6 and TRBJ2-1; 10 positions agree with TRBD2. This CDR3 has 15 amino acids. V was clipped by 5 bases and J by 5 bases; unmatched bases: 6. CDR1 and CDR2 (germline): SGHVS, FNYEAQ.

This chain links TRBV6-5 with TRBJ2-1, with 7 bases fitting TRBD1. The end of the DNA aligns better with TRBJ2-5, so the J call may be wrong. This CDR3 spans 16 amino acids. Germline V lookup: CDR1 MNHEY, CDR2 SVGAGI. The CDR3 nucleotides are TGTGCCAGCACCCAACCCGAAGAGACAGGGAAAGAGACCCAGTACTTC. It encodes CASTQPEETGKETQYF.

This rearrangement joins TRBV12-3 or TRBV12-4 to TRBJ2-1; 9 bases match TRBD2. V shed 2 bases, J shed 5 bases, and the junction held 4 bases outside the gene matches. CDR3 size: 15 residues. The CDR3, as DNA: TGTGCCAGCAGTTTACAGCGGGAGGCAAACAATGAGCAGTTCTTC. Encoded protein: CASSLQREANNEQFF.

This clonotype is labeled as medium-sized (0.01 to 0.1%). The V call is TRBV7-6, the J call TRBJ2-1; 7 nucleotides agree with TRBD2. The closer fit of TRBJ2-7 to the DNA end suggests the J call may be wrong. The CDR3 has 16 amino acids. CDR1 is SGHVS, CDR2 FNYEAQ, per germline. The CDR3 DNA sequence: TGTGCCAGCAGCCCAAGTGGCGGGAGTCTCTCCTACGAGCAGTACTTC. It encodes CASSPSGGSLSYEQYF.